This T cell receptor (beta chain) stems from a study of T cells in Graves' hyperthyroidism and ophthalmopathy. Study conclusions and caveats: Most clonotypes expanded in thyroid above 0.001 were likewise present in blood.

Remarks on this clonotype: Its antigen is unknown.

Amplified TCR beta CDR3 regions derived from RNA transcripts. First-round RT-PCR with HTBI primers amplified the TCR CDR3 region. TCRdb fed the multiplex PCR reads into MiXCR, producing one record per CDR3 protein. Seen here are approximately 710,000 distinct CDR3 sequences, 17% observed once, and the top ten hold about 16%. Clinicians diagnosed patients from clinical symptoms, serum thyroxine and TRAb, thyroid ultrasound and orbital computed tomography. Germline loops: CDR1 SNHLY, CDR2 FYNNEI. Trimming cost V 3 bases and J 0 bases, with 10 bases left between them. The CDR3 sequence is 15 residues long.

This rearrangement joins TRBV2 to TRBJ2-3; D is possibly TRBD1 or TRBD2 (5 bases each). The material sequenced was blood. This clonotype originated in a man aged 45-60 years with Graves' hyperthyroidism. The CDR3 here is CASSEGRFSTDTQYF. CDR3 sequence (DNA): TGTGCCAGCAGTGAGGGACGGTTTAGCACAGATACGCAGTATTTT.